This paragraph reports one T cell receptor (beta chain). The target antigen is unknown. Other DNA sequences in the same sample also yield this CDR3. From cryopreserved PBMCs came around 2 micrograms of genomic DNA used for TCR beta libraries. Trimming left V 0 bases short and J 6 bases short, with 6 bases between. Germline assignment: CDR1 SGHTA and CDR2 FQGNSA. The CDR3 is made up of 12 amino acids. This record belongs to a study of cytotoxic CD8 clonotypes in ibrutinib-treated CLL. Study-wide background: Among the samples, the mean was 255,043 productive templates and roughly 94,000 productive rearrangements. Whole-study results and caveats: The clonality rise at ibrutinib response reflected private clonotype expansion. At ibrutinib response, clonality increased, and at progression it declined back toward baseline.

Produced via immunoSEQ multiplex PCR; TCRdb's table is partial and in-frame only. This table holds about 160,000 clones, approximately 91% found once. The chain combines TRBV7-2 with TRBJ2-7; D gene unclear. The clonotype comes from a human donor with chronic lymphocytic leukemia. The specimen comprised PBMCs, sampled at disease progression, from a patient treated with ibrutinib. CDR3 protein: CASSLAVGEQYF. The CDR3 DNA sequence: TGTGCCAGCAGCTTAGCGGTAGGCGAGCAGTACTTC.